This TCR beta chain was observed in a study of blood T cell repertoires in COVID-19. Study-wide background: T cells, B-cell-depleted T cells, or PBMCs supplied cDNA or gDNA.

Clones were read by immunoSEQ multiplex PCR, and TCRdb kept only the in-frame ones, dropping some. Of 110,000 to 150,000 clones listed, 65% to 90% are singletons. Looked up from germline, CDR1 is SGHAT and CDR2 is FQNNGV. This CDR3 is 13 amino acids long. V was cut by 1 base and J by 10 bases, with 10 bases left in between. Specimen: peripheral blood. V and J are TRBV11-2 and TRBJ1-4; the D is unclear. The clonotype originates from a middle-aged man with acute or convalescent COVID-19. Here the CDR3 reads CASSLGSYGKLFF. DNA for the CDR3: TGTGCCAGCAGCTTAGGGTCGTACGGAAAACTGTTTTTT.